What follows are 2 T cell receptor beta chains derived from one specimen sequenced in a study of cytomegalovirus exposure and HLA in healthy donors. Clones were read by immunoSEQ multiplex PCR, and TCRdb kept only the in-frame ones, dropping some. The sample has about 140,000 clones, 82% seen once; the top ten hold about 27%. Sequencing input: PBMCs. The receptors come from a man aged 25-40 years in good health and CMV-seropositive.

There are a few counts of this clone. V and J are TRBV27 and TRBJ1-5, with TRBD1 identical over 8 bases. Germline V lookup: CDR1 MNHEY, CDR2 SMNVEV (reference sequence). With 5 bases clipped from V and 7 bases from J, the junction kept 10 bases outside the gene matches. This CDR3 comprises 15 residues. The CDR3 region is CASSQTGQGGQPQHF. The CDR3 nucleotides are TGTGCCAGCAGTCAAACAGGACAGGGAGGCCAGCCCCAGCATTTT.

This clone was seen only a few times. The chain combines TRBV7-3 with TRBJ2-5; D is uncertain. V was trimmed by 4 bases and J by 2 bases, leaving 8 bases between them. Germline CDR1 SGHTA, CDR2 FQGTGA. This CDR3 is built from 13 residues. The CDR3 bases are TGTGCCAGCAGCTCGCAGGCTCAAGAGACCCAGTACTTC. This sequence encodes CASSSQAQETQYF.